One sample yielded the 5 T cell receptor beta chains listed below, sequenced in a study of blood T cell repertoires in COVID-19 (dated by TCRdb to 2020 to 2021). Receptor amplification or capture employed the immunoSEQ multiplex PCR assay. What TCRdb holds here is the immuneACCESS table cut down to in-frame rearrangements. Part of the clones is not present; checked against another copy, under half of the missing clones reflect an unresolved V gene, and the others are unexplained. Within this sample are a few hundred thousand clones, with about 87% of them counted one time only. Roughly 10% of the sample is held by the ten biggest clonotypes. Sequences were obtained from peripheral blood. These receptors all stem from a woman in her 30s with COVID-19, enrolled during active disease.

In its sample, this clone was seen once. The chain employs TRBV5-4 and TRBJ1-4, with no clear D. The CDR3 covers 15 residues. The germline V gene has CDR1 SGHNT and CDR2 YYREEE (reference sequence). V lost 3 bases and J 2 bases, leaving 11 bases between the germline ends. The CDR3 DNA sequence: TGTGCCAGCAGCTCGGCTAAACAGACTAATGAAAAACTGTTTTTT. Translation: CASSSAKQTNEKLFF.

The chain recombines TRBV6-5 with TRBJ1-2, with D possibly matching TRBD1 (6 bases). V was pared by 8 bases and J by 4 bases, with 14 bases between. Germline V gene sequence: CDR1 MNHEY, CDR2 SVGAGI. This CDR3 is 13 amino acids long. CDR3 nucleotide sequence: TGTGCCAGCTATGGGGGGGGGCTCTATGGCTACACCTTC. Translation gives CASYGGGLYGYTF.

The chain couples TRBV5-6 to TRBJ1-3; D uncertain. Germline values: CDR1 SGHDT, CDR2 YYEEEE. The CDR3 sequence is 16 residues long. The germline V and J ends were trimmed by 0 bases and 0 bases, with 10 bases remaining between them. CDR3 loop: CASSLASATSGNTIYF. The CDR3 DNA reads TGTGCCAGCAGCTTGGCGTCAGCGACCTCTGGAAACACCATATATTTT.

The chain combines TRBV6-5 with TRBJ2-3; D unresolved. CDR3 size: 14 residues. Germline V gene data show CDR1 as MNHEY and CDR2 as SVGAGI. Trimming pared 1 base from V and 2 bases from J, leaving 7 bases between. CDR3 sequence (DNA): TGTGCCAGCAGTTACTTCGGGTCCACAGATACGCAGTATTTT. Amino acid sequence: CASSYFGSTDTQYF.

The chain recombines TRBV3-1 (or the pseudogene TRBV3-2) with TRBJ1-4; 7 bases are shared with TRBD1. Per germline, CDR1 LGHDT and CDR2 YNNKEL (reference sequence). This CDR3 spans 18 amino acids. V lost 0 bases and J lost 6; bases outside the gene matches: 13. CDR3 residues: CASSQDRAGGIVYEKLFF. The CDR3 nucleotides read TGTGCCAGCAGCCAAGATAGAGCAGGGGGAATTGTTTATGAAAAACTGTTTTTT.